The clone carrying this TCR beta chain was seen only a few times. This sample stems from a study of blood T cell repertoires in COVID-19. Across the study: Acute and convalescent COVID-19 samples came from the United States, Italy and Spain. Nucleic acid was either cDNA or gDNA, and it came from T cells, B-cell-depleted T cells, or PBMCs.

This CDR3 spans 15 amino acids. The V gene end was trimmed by 6 bases and the J gene end by 0 bases; junction bases not matched to a gene: 3. Germline V lookup: CDR1 MNHEY, CDR2 SVGAGI. Per the study methods: Estimates of nucleated cell counts were drawn from the amplification of reference gene primers. This table comes from immunoSEQ multiplex PCR, and its TCRdb copy is limited to in-frame clones, with some not included. That table is the source of V, J and clone size, and D and trimming were worked out from the DNA. Seen here are approximately 200,000 clones, approximately 83% observed once, and the top ten hold 9.5% to 13%.

The origin of this receptor is a human donor with active or convalescent COVID-19. The donor label of this sample is uncertain. The chain has TRBV6-5 and TRBJ1-3; TRBD1 matches at 9 bases. Sequenced sample: peripheral blood. CDR3 sequence reads: CASRQTGGSGNTIYF. In DNA, the CDR3 is TGTGCCAGCAGACAGACAGGGGGCTCTGGAAACACCATATATTTT.